Sequencing of this T cell receptor beta chain was carried out in a study of blood T cell repertoires in COVID-19. Study overall: Some COVID-19 samples were acute and others convalescent; all came from the United States, Italy and Spain. T cells, B-cell-depleted T cells, or PBMCs provided the cDNA or gDNA that served as material.

In the original workflow: Reference gene primer amplification in the assay estimated nucleated cell counts. TCRdb's copy holds only in-frame clones and misses some; the assay was immunoSEQ multiplex PCR. Clone size and V and J calls were adopted from that table, with D and trimming inferred from the DNA. The repertoire holds 90,000 to 120,000 clones, 75% to 95% seen once, with approximately 1.2% in the top ten. Sequenced material: peripheral blood. This clonotype originated in a woman in her 30s with acute or convalescent COVID-19.

CDR3 sequence (DNA): TGTGCCAGCAGCTTAGAAACTAGCGGGACCCCCTCCTACAATGAGCAGTTCTTC. This gives the protein CASSLETSGTPSYNEQFF. The chain uses TRBV7-6 and TRBJ2-1, with TRBD2 matching 10 bases. The V segment lost 1 base and the J segment 0 bases; nucleotides outside the gene matches: 6. Germline CDR1 and CDR2: SGHVS and FNYEAQ. The CDR3 consists of 18 residues.